The 31 T cell receptor beta chains in this list originate from one sample, sequenced in a study of T cells after yellow fever vaccination. TCRdb reprocessed the 5' RACE reads with MiXCR, giving one entry per CDR3 protein. The sample holds a few hundred thousand distinct CDR3 sequences, roughly 6.2% seen once. This sample comprised PBMCs, obtained 5 days after the yellow fever booster vaccination. These receptors all stem from a man aged 30 to 39 who received the YFV17D yellow fever vaccine.

This clonotype has just a few counts. V is TRBV6-5 and J is TRBJ1-1; D might be TRBD1 (5 bases). This CDR3 region has 15 residues. Trimming shortened V by 0 bases and J by 1 base, and 9 bases separated the two germline ends. Germline lookup yields CDR1 MNHEY and CDR2 SVGAGI. CDR3 amino acids: CASSYSARGNTEAFF. CDR3 DNA sequence: TGTGCCAGCAGTTACTCAGCGAGGGGGAACACTGAAGCTTTCTTT.

This rearrangement joins TRBV11-2 to TRBJ2-1, with 9 bases matching TRBD2. V gave up 4 bases and J gave up 0 bases; unmatched junction bases: 10. The CDR3 is 18 residues long. Germline lookup yields CDR1 SGHAT and CDR2 FQNNGV. CDR3 in DNA: TGTGCCAGCAGCTGGGGGCTTCTAGCGGGGAGCTCCTACAATGAGCAGTTCTTC. Translating it yields CASSWGLLAGSSYNEQFF. Together with reference TRBV11-2 and TRBJ2-1, the CDR3 gives the full variable domain: EAGVAQSPRYKIIEKRQSVAFWCNPISGHATLYWYQQILGQGPKLLIQFQNNGVVDDSQLPKDRFSAERLKGVDSTLKIQPAKLEDSAVYLCASSWGLLAGSSYNEQFFGPGTRLTVL.

This clonotype occurred many times. The V and J genes are TRBV4-3 and TRBJ2-5; 7 bases map to TRBD1. The CDR3 is made up of 16 amino acids. J gave up 5 bases and V 0 bases, and 9 bases lay outside the gene matches. The germline V gene encodes CDR1 LGHNA and CDR2 YSLEER. CDR3 coding DNA: TGCGCCAGCAGCCAAGAAGTCAACAGGGGAGTGGAGACCCAGTACTTC. Its protein product is CASSQEVNRGVETQYF.

This clonotype was found a few times. The rearrangement uses TRBV12-3 or TRBV12-4 and TRBJ1-1; D uncertain. V was cut by 6 bases and J by 6 bases, with 17 bases left in between. This CDR3 contains 14 residues. The CDR3 nucleotides read TGTGCCAGCAGGCCCGGGCCATTGGGCGCTGAAGCTTTCTTT. Amino acid sequence: CASRPGPLGAEAFF.

This clonotype was counted between two and nine times. Germline is not matched at one junction end, which may reflect a read error. This rearrangement joins TRBV7-9 to TRBJ2-7, with TRBD1 matching 8 bases. CDR3 length: 10 amino acids. Germline V CDR1 and CDR2: SEHNR, FQNEAQ (reference sequence). The DNA for the CDR3 is TGTGCCAGCAGCGACAGGGGAGAGCACTTC. Amino acid sequence: CASSDRGEHF.

This chain links TRBV28 with TRBJ2-7; D is undetermined. CDR1 and CDR2 from the germline V gene are MDHEN and SYDVKM. CDR3 length: 11 residues. V lost 7 bases and J 6 bases, leaving 10 bases between the germline ends. The CDR3 sequence is CASTRVAEQYF. For the CDR3, the DNA is TGTGCCAGCACGCGAGTGGCCGAGCAGTACTTC.

The CDR3 sequence: CSAKRESYEQYF. Here the CDR3 DNA reads TGCAGTGCTAAGCGGGAGAGTTACGAGCAGTACTTC. The rearrangement uses TRBV20-1 and TRBJ2-7, with TRBD2 matching 8 bases. The CDR3 sequence is 12 residues long. Per germline, CDR1 DFQATT and CDR2 SNEGSKA (reference sequence). Unmatched junction bases numbered 3, after V lost 4 bases and J lost 4 bases.

A few counts support this clonotype. The rearrangement joins TRBV18 to TRBJ2-1; 8 bases match TRBD2. V dropped 0 bases and J dropped 6; count of bases not matched to a gene: 4. The CDR3 has 15 amino acids. The germline V gene encodes CDR1 KGHSH and CDR2 LQKENI. This CDR3 reads CASSPPGLAVNEQFF. The CDR3, as DNA: TGTGCCAGCTCACCACCCGGACTAGCAGTCAATGAGCAGTTCTTC.

This sequence joins TRBV7-2 and TRBJ2-7; 9 nucleotides line up with TRBD1. J was trimmed by 4 bases and V by 5 bases; bases with no gene match: 9. The germline V gene has CDR1 SGHTA and CDR2 FQGNSA. The CDR3 has 15 residues. CDR3 in amino acids: CASSLRTGDGYEQYF. As DNA, the CDR3 is TGTGCCAGCAGCCTAAGGACAGGGGATGGATACGAGCAGTACTTC.

This clonotype has just a few counts. The CDR3 region has the DNA TGCAGTGCTAGACCGGAAAGGACTAGCGGGAGAAGCTACGAGCAGTACTTC. Its translation is CSARPERTSGRSYEQYF. This sequence joins TRBV20-1 and TRBJ2-7; TRBD2 agrees at 13 bases. CDR3 length: 17 residues. Trimming cost V 2 bases and J 3 bases; bases outside gene matches: 10. Germline V gives CDR1 DFQATT, CDR2 SNEGSKA (reference sequence).

The gene calls are TRBV19 and TRBJ2-5; D may match TRBD1 or TRBD2 (5 bases each). V dropped 1 base and J dropped 4 bases, with 16 bases sitting between them. The length of the CDR3 is 16 residues. Germline V gene data show CDR1 as LNHDA and CDR2 as SQIVND (reference sequence). Here the CDR3 DNA reads TGTGCCAGTAGTATAGTTCTTGGGATGGGACCAGAGACCCAGTACTTC. Amino acids: CASSIVLGMGPETQYF.

In nucleotides, the CDR3 is TGCAGTGCTAGGGCTACTAGCGGGAGCTACAATGAGCAGTTCTTC. Amino acid sequence: CSARATSGSYNEQFF. This chain joins TRBV20-1 and TRBJ2-1; 11 positions match TRBD2. Germline CDR1 reads DFQATT; CDR2 reads SNEGSKA (reference sequence). The CDR3 sequence is 15 residues long. V trimming: 3 bases; J trimming: 3 bases; junction bases outside the gene matches: 4.

This clonotype was recorded at least ten times. Its ends do not fully match the called genes, so a read error is possible. The rearrangement joins TRBV6-2 or TRBV6-3 to TRBJ2-5, with 9 bases lining up with TRBD1. CDR1 and CDR2 from the germline V gene are MNHEY and SVGEGT. This CDR3 contains 13 residues. DNA for the CDR3: TGTGCCAGCAGTTATTACACCGGGACAGGGATCAACTTC. Protein product: CASSYYTGTGINF.

V is TRBV29-1 and J is TRBJ2-5; perhaps TRBD1 as D (6 bases). Trimming took off 5 bases at V and 1 base at J, with 11 bases between the two ends. The CDR3 is 13 residues long. CDR1 and CDR2 (germline): SQVTM, ANQGSEA. For the CDR3, the DNA is TGCAGCGTTAGGGACATCACCCAAGAGACCCAGTACTTC. This codes for CSVRDITQETQYF.

This clonotype came up many times. This chain links TRBV7-2 with TRBJ2-3; tentatively, D is TRBD2 (5 bases). The CDR3 spans 14 residues. Trimming took off 5 bases at V and 4 bases at J, with 13 bases between the two ends. CDR1 is SGHTA, CDR2 FQGNSA, per germline. The CDR3 coding sequence is TGTGCCAGCAGCCCCCGGCCGAGGGCAGATACGCAGTATTTT. Residues: CASSPRPRADTQYF.

The chain has TRBV7-2 and TRBJ2-1; TRBD2 matches 14 bases. CDR3 length: 15 amino acids. CDR1 SGHTA and CDR2 FQGNSA come from the germline V gene. With V trimmed by 4 bases and J by 9 bases, 5 bases remained unmatched. CDR3 DNA: TGTGCCAGCAGCTCGACTAGCGGGAGGGCCGCTGAGCAGTTCTTC. Translating gives CASSSTSGRAAEQFF.

The chain joins TRBV5-6 to TRBJ2-3, with D possibly being TRBD2 (5 bases). This CDR3 spans 12 amino acids. CDR1 is SGHDT, CDR2 YYEEEE, per germline. The V end was cut by 0 bases, the J end by 6 bases, with 5 bases between. The CDR3 sequence: CASSLERDTQYF. The CDR3 nucleotides are TGTGCCAGCAGCTTGGAGCGGGATACGCAGTATTTT.

This clonotype has a count of ten or more. The rearrangement uses TRBV20-1 and TRBJ2-7, with TRBD2 identical over 7 bases. Germline values: CDR1 DFQATT, CDR2 SNEGSKA (reference sequence). Unmatched junction bases numbered 14, after V lost 6 bases and J lost 0 bases. CDR3 length: 16 amino acids. CDR3 sequence: CSATQTLAVASYEQYF. CDR3 DNA sequence: TGCAGTGCAACCCAGACCCTAGCGGTGGCCTCCTACGAGCAGTACTTC.

There are many counts of this clonotype. The DNA of the CDR3 is TGCGCCAGCGCACCCCAGACTCTAACTTACAATGAGCAGTTCTTC. It codes for CASAPQTLTYNEQFF. The chain carries TRBV5-1 and TRBJ2-1; D remains unclear. Germline loops: CDR1 SGHRS, CDR2 YFSETQ. The CDR3 loop spans 15 amino acids. V was cut by 7 bases and J by 4 bases, with 18 bases left in between.

The J gene is TRBJ2-1, the V gene TRBV18; 7 positions match TRBD1. Germline V gives CDR1 KGHSH, CDR2 LQKENI. Trimming cost V 0 bases and J 5 bases; bases outside gene matches: 4. This CDR3 has 15 residues. This CDR3 reads CASSPPGQPNNEQFF. CDR3 coding DNA: TGTGCCAGCTCACCACCGGGACAGCCGAACAATGAGCAGTTCTTC.

This clonotype was observed a few times. This chain connects TRBV18 to TRBJ2-5, with a tentative D call TRBD2 (5 bases). Germline V gene sequence: CDR1 KGHSH, CDR2 LQKENI. The CDR3 runs 15 residues. The V end lost 4 bases, the J end lost 1 base, and 13 bases lay between the germline ends. The CDR3 here is CASSLDGGPQETQYF. CDR3 DNA sequence: TGTGCCAGCTCACTCGACGGAGGCCCCCAAGAGACCCAGTACTTC.

In its sample, this clonotype was seen a few times. V usage is TRBV20-1 and J usage is TRBJ2-1; D not certain. The CDR3 length is 14 residues. From germline, CDR1 is DFQATT and CDR2 SNEGSKA (reference sequence). V was clipped by 0 bases and J by 0 bases, with 6 bases between them. The CDR3, as DNA: TGCAGTGCTAGAGAAAAAGGCTCCTACAATGAGCAGTTCTTC. It is translated as CSAREKGSYNEQFF.

The V call is TRBV5-6, the J call TRBJ2-7; D unclear. The CDR3 is 11 amino acids. Trimming left V 0 bases short and J 6 bases short, with 4 bases between. From germline, CDR1 is SGHDT and CDR2 YYEEEE. CDR3 sequence: CASSLAFEQYF. As DNA, the CDR3 is TGTGCCAGCAGCTTGGCCTTCGAGCAGTACTTC.

This rearrangement joins TRBV20-1 to TRBJ2-7; TRBD1 is a possible D gene (6 bases). Trimming cost V 2 bases and J 0 bases, with 17 bases left between them. Germline CDR1 is DFQATT and CDR2 is SNEGSKA (reference sequence). This CDR3 region has 16 residues. CDR3 sequence reads: CSARRGHRLGSYEQYF. The CDR3, as DNA: TGCAGTGCTAGAAGGGGACACAGGTTGGGCTCCTACGAGCAGTACTTC.

CDR3 amino acids: CASSSNDLTGELFF. As DNA, the CDR3 is TGTGCCAGCAGCTCTAATGACTTAACCGGGGAGCTGTTTTTT. J is TRBJ2-2 and V is TRBV7-9; no firm D call. The germline CDR1 and CDR2 sequences are SEHNR and FQNEAQ (reference sequence). The V end lost 4 bases, the J end lost 5 bases, and 11 bases lay between the germline ends. The length of the CDR3 is 14 residues. Full variable domain (missing parts from reference TRBV7-9 and TRBJ2-2): DTGVSQNPRHKITKRGQNVTFRCDPISEHNRLYWYRQTLGQGPEFLTYFQNEAQLEKSRLLSDRFSAERPKGSFSTLEIQRTEQGDSAMYLCASSSNDLTGELFFGEGSRLTVL.

The chain combines TRBV29-1 with TRBJ2-2, with 7 bases aligning to TRBD1. The V gene's germline CDR1 is SQVTM and CDR2 ANQGSEA. Unmatched junction bases numbered 2, after V lost 6 bases and J lost 7 bases. This CDR3 spans 11 amino acids. The CDR3 bases are TGCAGCGTCCACAGGGGCGGGGAGCTGTTTTTT. Protein sequence: CSVHRGGELFF.

This chain joins TRBV5-1 and TRBJ1-2; unclear D gene. The V gene lost 0 bases and the J gene lost 1 base, with 7 bases spanning the gap. Per germline, CDR1 SGHRS and CDR2 YFSETQ. The CDR3 totals 14 residues. CDR3 nucleotide sequence: TGCGCCAGCAGCTTGGAGGGCCGTAACTATGGCTACACCTTC. This translates into CASSLEGRNYGYTF. The full variable domain, completed using reference TRBV5-1 and TRBJ1-2, is KAGVTQTPRYLIKTRGQQVTLSCSPISGHRSVSWYQQTPGQGLQFLFEYFSETQRNKGNFPGRFSGRQFSNSRSEMNVSTLELGDSALYLCASSLEGRNYGYTFGSGTRLTVV.

At least ten counts were recorded for this clonotype. The CDR3 here is CASNKGTYGYTF. The CDR3 coding sequence is TGTGCCAGTAATAAGGGGACCTATGGCTACACCTTC. V usage is TRBV19 and J usage is TRBJ1-2, with a weak D call TRBD1 (5 bases). The V gene's germline CDR1 is LNHDA and CDR2 SQIVND (reference sequence). The CDR3 has 12 amino acids. Trimming took 7 bases from V and 4 from J, leaving 10 bases between them.

This clonotype was recorded a few times. This chain uses TRBV12-3 or TRBV12-4 with TRBJ1-2; no reliable D call. Trimming stripped 10 bases from V and 3 bases from J, with 15 bases between. The CDR3 totals 13 residues. The CDR3 DNA is TGTGCCATCCGGCGAGGGAGCGACTATGGCTACACCTTC. Amino acids: CAIRRGSDYGYTF.

This clonotype has only a few counts. V usage is TRBV2 and J usage is TRBJ2-7, with D perhaps TRBD1 (6 bases). The CDR3 runs 15 residues. Trimming stripped 4 bases from V and 7 bases from J, with 20 bases between. The germline gives CDR1 SNHLY, CDR2 FYNNEI. The CDR3, as DNA: TGTGCCAGCAGTGGGACAGCGGAACTCCCGGGGGAGCAGTACTTC. Amino acids: CASSGTAELPGEQYF. The variable domain in full, with the rest retrieved from reference TRBV2 and TRBJ2-7, is EPEVTQTPSHQVTQMGQEVILRCVPISNHLYFYWYRQILGQKVEFLVSFYNNEISEKSEIFDDQFSVERPDGSNFTLKIRSTKLEDSAMYFCASSGTAELPGEQYFGPGTRLTVT.

This clonotype appeared many times. The chain employs TRBV29-1 and TRBJ2-4; either TRBD1 or TRBD2 may fit D (6 bases each). Trimming pared 3 bases from V and 0 bases from J, leaving 9 bases between. The CDR3 length is 14 residues. Germline CDR1 and CDR2: SQVTM and ANQGSEA. The CDR3 sequence is CSVDGGLAKNIQYF. The CDR3 bases are TGCAGCGTTGATGGGGGGCTAGCCAAAAACATTCAGTACTTC.